A single sample is the source of the 24 T cell receptor beta chains below, sequenced in a study of OX40 agonist ivuxolimab in advanced cancers. The assay was immunoSEQ multiplex PCR, and TCRdb's table has in-frame clones only and misses some. The sample lists 55,000 to 80,000 clones; about four fifths were seen once. This specimen was CD4+ or CD8+ T cells sorted from blood, taken in a trial of the OX40 agonist ivuxolimab. These TCRs come from an adult with an advanced solid tumor such as melanoma, head and neck, liver or kidney cancer.

The rearrangement joins TRBV21-1 to TRBJ2-3. TRBV21-1 is a recognized pseudogene. CDR3 length: 16 amino acids. The CDR3 bases are TGTGCCAGCAGCTCACGGACCTATCCCTTATCCTATACGCAGTATTTT. Translating gives CASSSRTYPLSYTQYF.

The chain employs TRBV5-6 and TRBJ2-1; D is possibly TRBD2 (5 bases). Germline CDR1 is SGHDT and CDR2 is YYEEEE. There are 15 residues in the CDR3. Trimming left V 4 bases short and J 5 bases short, with 16 bases between. The DNA of the CDR3 is TGTGCCAGCAGCCTGCGGGTACAAATGGACAATGAGCAGTTCTTC. It yields the protein CASSLRVQMDNEQFF.

The V and J genes are TRBV30 and TRBJ1-1, with a weak D call TRBD1 (6 bases). This CDR3 region has 15 residues. V lost 3 bases and J lost 6, with 20 bases in between. Germline V CDR1 and CDR2: GTSNPN, SVGIG (reference sequence). The CDR3 loop reads CAWRGGDRPGAEAFF. As DNA, the CDR3 is TGTGCCTGGAGGGGGGGCGACAGGCCGGGGGCTGAAGCTTTCTTT. Based on the CDR3 plus reference TRBV30 and TRBJ1-1, the full variable domain is SQTIHQWPATLVQPVGSPLSLECTVEGTSNPNLYWYRQAAGRGLQLLFYSVGIGQISSEVPQNLSASRPQDRQFILSSKKLLLSDSGFYLCAWRGGDRPGAEAFFGQGTRLTVV.

The sample holds one count of this clone. The V gene is TRBV11-3, the J gene TRBJ2-7; TRBD1 or TRBD2 may be the D gene (5 bases each). Trimming stripped 6 bases from V and 4 bases from J, with 13 bases between. This CDR3 has 13 amino acids. CDR1 is SGHNT and CDR2 is YENEEA in the germline V gene. CDR3: CASSFTGAYEQYF. The CDR3 DNA follows: TGTGCCAGCAGTTTCACCGGGGCGTACGAGCAGTACTTC.

The gene calls are TRBV7-2 and TRBJ1-3; D remains ambiguous. Per germline, CDR1 SGHTA and CDR2 FQGNSA. CDR3 length: 15 amino acids. V was cut by 2 bases and J by 0 bases, with 8 bases left in between. CDR3 coding DNA: TGTGCCAGCAGCTTAAGCAAGGGCTCTGGAAACACCATATATTTT. Its translation is CASSLSKGSGNTIYF.

The V and J genes are TRBV7-8 and TRBJ2-5; D may be TRBD1 (6 bases). Deletions cut 5 bases from V and 1 base from J, with 14 bases between. The CDR3 loop spans 15 amino acids. The V gene's germline CDR1 is SGHVS and CDR2 FQNEAQ. The CDR3 bases are TGTGCCAGCAGCGTAATGCAGGGGCCCCAAGAGACCCAGTACTTC. Protein: CASSVMQGPQETQYF.

This clone appeared a single time. The chain has TRBV7-2 and TRBJ1-1; TRBD1 matches 10 bases. Germline V gene lookup returns CDR1 SGHTA and CDR2 FQGNSA. The V gene end was trimmed by 7 bases and the J gene end by 5 bases; junction bases not matched to a gene: 13. The CDR3 is made up of 16 amino acids. The chain's CDR3 is CASTTTGGTGGTEAFF. CDR3 nucleotides: TGTGCCAGCACGACGACAGGGGGCACGGGAGGGACTGAAGCTTTCTTT.

This clone was seen just once. The chain is built from TRBV30 and TRBJ2-7; 9 positions agree with TRBD1. The V and J ends lost 7 bases and 4 bases, in that order; junction bases with no gene match: 17. CDR3 size: 16 residues. Germline V gene data show CDR1 as GTSNPN and CDR2 as SVGIG (reference sequence). As DNA, the CDR3 is TGTGCCTACCAATCCTTAATGGGGACAGGGCTTTACGAGCAGTACTTC. It specifies CAYQSLMGTGLYEQYF.

The chain uses TRBV4-1 and TRBJ1-3; D is undetermined. There are 16 residues in the CDR3. Trimming stripped 0 bases from V and 1 base from J, with 10 bases between. Germline V gene lookup returns CDR1 MGHRA and CDR2 YSYEKL. CDR3 in amino acids: CASSQDLVGSGNTIYF. CDR3 nucleotides: TGCGCCAGCAGCCAAGATTTGGTGGGGTCTGGAAACACCATATATTTT.

This rearrangement joins TRBV2 to TRBJ1-1; D is unclear. The length of the CDR3 is 13 residues. Trimming left V 8 bases short and J 1 base short, with 11 bases between. In germline, CDR1 is SNHLY, CDR2 FYNNEI. CDR3 sequence (DNA): TGTGCCAGCCTGTGGAAGGGGAACACTGAAGCTTTCTTT. Translating gives CASLWKGNTEAFF.

The chain couples TRBV5-6 to TRBJ2-1, with 8 bases aligning to TRBD1. V was clipped by 4 bases and J by 4 bases; unmatched bases: 7. The CDR3 spans 15 residues. The germline V gene encodes CDR1 SGHDT and CDR2 YYEEEE. The CDR3 nucleotides are TGTGCCAGCAGCCCCCTAGGACAGGGTTACAATGAGCAGTTCTTC. Its protein product is CASSPLGQGYNEQFF.

The rearrangement links TRBV20-1 to TRBJ1-1, with D maybe TRBD1 (6 bases). The CDR3 covers 11 residues. V gave up 7 bases and J gave up 8 bases, with 14 bases separating them. Germline loops: CDR1 DFQATT, CDR2 SNEGSKA (reference sequence). The CDR3 loop reads CSVSEGEEAFF. Here the CDR3 DNA reads TGCAGTGTTAGTGAGGGGGAGGAAGCTTTCTTT.

This chain joins TRBV2 and TRBJ1-1; possible D gene TRBD1, 6 bases. Germline V gene sequence: CDR1 SNHLY, CDR2 FYNNEI. The V end lost 9 bases, the J end lost 3 bases, and 14 bases lay between the germline ends. The CDR3 is 13 amino acids. CDR3 in amino acids: CASNRDLDTEAFF. The DNA for the CDR3 is TGTGCCAGTAACAGGGATCTAGACACTGAAGCTTTCTTT.

The genes are TRBV4-3 and TRBJ1-3; a possible D gene is TRBD1 (6 bases). CDR1 and CDR2 (germline): LGHNA, YSLEER. The CDR3 is 15 amino acids. V was pared by 0 bases and J by 1 base, with 7 bases between. The CDR3 protein is CASSQEGQSGNTIYF. For the CDR3, the DNA is TGCGCCAGCAGCCAAGAAGGACAGTCTGGAAACACCATATATTTT.

The V and J genes are TRBV5-6 and TRBJ1-6; no definite D call. Trimming shortened V by 0 bases and J by 17 bases, and 12 bases separated the two germline ends. Germline V CDR1 and CDR2: SGHDT, YYEEEE. CDR3 size: 12 residues. Written as DNA, the CDR3 is TGTGCCAGCAGCTTGGACCTTGGGTTAGTCCACTTT. It translates to CASSLDLGLVHF. The whole variable domain, remainder taken from reference TRBV5-6 and TRBJ1-6, is DAGVTQSPTHLIKTRGQQVTLRCSPKSGHDTVSWYQQALGQGPQFIFQYYEEEERQRGNFPDRFSGHQFPNYSSELNVNALLLGDSALYLCASSLDLGLVHFGNGTRLTVT.

This clone has just a few counts. The gene calls are TRBV30 and TRBJ1-1, with a weak D call TRBD1 (5 bases). Germline loops: CDR1 GTSNPN, CDR2 SVGIG (reference sequence). Deletions cut 5 bases from V and 3 bases from J, with 10 bases between. The CDR3 sequence is 12 residues long. The CDR3 nucleotides read TGTGCCTGGGTCCCGGGACACACTGAAGCTTTCTTT. It codes for CAWVPGHTEAFF.

This chain links TRBV4-3 with TRBJ2-3; the D gene is possibly TRBD2 (6 bases). The CDR3 length is 15 residues. Germline values: CDR1 LGHNA, CDR2 YSLEER. Trimming took off 4 bases at V and 2 bases at J, with 13 bases between the two ends. CDR3: CASSRSAGLTDTQYF. The CDR3, as DNA: TGCGCCAGCAGCCGATCAGCGGGCCTCACAGATACGCAGTATTTT.

In this sample, this clone turned up once. The chain has TRBV5-4 and TRBJ2-3; 7 bases agree with TRBD2. After removal of 4 bases from V and 6 bases from J, the junction contained 5 bases not matched to a gene. The CDR3 runs to 13 residues. Germline loops: CDR1 SGHNT, CDR2 YYREEE (reference sequence). The CDR3 is CASSLLSGDTQYF. CDR3 in DNA: TGTGCCAGCAGCCTTCTTAGCGGGGATACGCAGTATTTT.

The gene calls are TRBV5-8 and TRBJ2-4; D uncertain. The CDR3 consists of 15 residues. Per germline, CDR1 SGHTS and CDR2 YDEGEE. Trimming removed 1 base from V and 8 bases from J, with 16 bases in between. CDR3 in DNA: TGTGCCAGCAGCTTGATTCGGGCAGCCGAGGACATTCAGTACTTC. It yields the protein CASSLIRAAEDIQYF. Supplemented by reference TRBV5-8 and TRBJ2-4, the full variable domain reads EAGVTQSPTHLIKTRGQQATLRCSPISGHTSVYWYQQALGLGLQFLLWYDEGEERNRGNFPPRFSGRQFPNYSSELNVNALELEDSALYLCASSLIRAAEDIQYFGAGTRLSVL.

The chain uses TRBV5-4 and TRBJ1-2; TRBD1 might be the D (5 bases). CDR3 length equals 12 residues. The germline V and J ends were trimmed by 4 bases and 6 bases, with 10 bases remaining between them. CDR1 is SGHNT and CDR2 is YYREEE in the germline V gene (reference sequence). The CDR3 DNA is TGTGCCAGCAGCACGGGACTGGATGGCTACACCTTC. Amino acids: CASSTGLDGYTF.

J is TRBJ1-2 and V is TRBV19; D ambiguous. V lost 4 bases to trimming and J lost 7 bases, with 10 bases between them. This CDR3 has 12 residues. Germline V lookup: CDR1 LNHDA, CDR2 SQIVND (reference sequence). The CDR3 loop reads CASSTRGFGYTF. CDR3 nucleotides: TGTGCCAGTAGTACCCGAGGTTTTGGCTACACCTTC. The full variable domain, in which reference TRBV19 and TRBJ1-2 provide the parts outside the CDR3, is DGGITQSPKYLFRKEGQNVTLSCEQNLNHDAMYWYRQDPGQGLRLIYYSQIVNDFQKGDIAEGYSVSREKKESFPLTVTSAQKNPTAFYLCASSTRGFGYTFGSGTRLTVV.

This clone has a handful of counts. The chain carries TRBV18 and TRBJ1-6; possible D gene TRBD1, 6 bases. CDR1 and CDR2 from the germline V gene are KGHSH and LQKENI. CDR3 length: 13 residues. The V gene lost 4 bases and the J gene lost 10 bases, with 11 bases spanning the gap. CDR3 loop: CASSQQGESPLHF. The CDR3, as DNA: TGTGCCAGCTCACAACAGGGAGAGTCACCCCTCCACTTT. Full variable domain (missing parts from reference TRBV18 and TRBJ1-6): NAGVMQNPRHLVRRRGQEARLRCSPMKGHSHVYWYRQLPEEGLKFMVYLQKENIIDESGMPKERFSAEFPKEGPSILRIQQVVRGDSAAYFCASSQQGESPLHFGNGTRLTVT.

CDR3 protein: CASSLESGGEETQYF. The CDR3 DNA sequence: TGTGCCAGCAGCTTGGAGAGCGGGGGGGAAGAGACCCAGTACTTC. The chain employs TRBV5-6 and TRBJ2-5; 10 bases align to TRBD2. Trimming removed 0 bases from V and 3 bases from J; junction bases left unmatched: 2. This CDR3 has 15 residues. The germline gives CDR1 SGHDT, CDR2 YYEEEE.

The chain employs TRBV7-2 and TRBJ2-3; D ambiguous. The V and J ends lost 3 bases and 2 bases respectively, with 9 bases between them. Germline-derived CDR1 and CDR2 are SGHTA and FQGNSA. This CDR3 is 14 amino acids long. For the CDR3, the DNA is TGTGCCAGCAGCTTTAGACCATTCACAGATACGCAGTATTTT. Amino acids: CASSFRPFTDTQYF.